The entry below describes one TCR beta chain. Its antigen is still unknown. This CDR3 has 14 amino acids. Losses at the gene ends were 6 bases for V and 1 base for J; bases not matched to a gene: 6. CDR1 and CDR2 from the germline V gene are MNHEY and SMNVEV (reference sequence). It was on ten immunoSEQ deep assay plates that unsorted PBMC DNA was sequenced. Assay used: immunoSEQ multiplex PCR; TCRdb lists only in-frame clones, some missing. The table includes more than 400,000 clones, 81% detected once. This entry belongs to a study of shared clonotypes between healthy human individuals. Study observations and caveats: Since donors were few, the genetic and exposure-history diversity represented was limited. Only blood was sampled, and tissue TCR repertoires likely differ from blood ones.

The donors were adults (healthy and HIV-negative) with no recent acute infections or vaccinations. The chain employs TRBV27 and TRBJ2-7, with 7 bases that match TRBD1. The sequence came from a woman between 35 and 50 years old in good health. Some clones in this sample may be carry-over from other donors' samples. The sequenced sample consisted of PBMCs. The CDR3 reads CASSTGTVSYEQYF. CDR3 coding DNA: TGTGCCAGCAGCACCGGGACAGTGTCCTACGAGCAGTACTTC.